This is a list of T cell receptor beta chains from one sample in a study of vaccination effects on CD4 cells after COVID-19. No antigens are known for them. Profiling relied on immunoSEQ multiplex PCR, and the TCRdb table lists in-frame clones only, not all of them. The sample contains 70,000 or so clones, roughly 74% of which appear only once. Source: CD4+ T cells from PBMCs cultured with HCoV-NL63 spike peptides, taken before COVID-19 vaccination. The source of these receptors is a human donor who received a COVID-19 vaccine. The CDR3 runs from the conserved cysteine through the conserved F or W. Each record gives: CDR3 length, V gene, J gene, CDR3 protein.

length: 14; V: TRBV6-5; J: TRBJ1-3; CDR3: CASITRTAGNTIYF
length: 14; V: TRBV2; J: TRBJ1-5; CDR3: CASSQPASNQPQHF
length: 15; V: TRBV7-7; J: TRBJ2-3; CDR3: CASSPGKGTTDTQYF
length: 15; V: TRBV18; J: TRBJ1-4; CDR3: CASSPTGTRGEKLFF
length: 15; V: TRBV19; J: TRBJ1-2; CDR3: CASSLRWGGNYGYTF
length: 16; V: TRBV11-2; J: TRBJ1-3; CDR3: CASSSPWGAQGNTIYF
length: 16; V: TRBV6-2/TRBV6-3; J: TRBJ1-2; CDR3: CASSYSPGAIIYGYTF
length: 15; V: TRBV18; J: TRBJ2-3; CDR3: CASSPDSSSTDTQYF
length: 15; V: TRBV6-6; J: TRBJ1-3; CDR3: CASIPDSGSGNTIYF
length: 15; V: TRBV15; J: TRBJ1-4; CDR3: CATSRDQQANEKLFF
length: 12; V: TRBV19; J: TRBJ1-2; CDR3: CASSHGGYGYTF
length: 14; V: TRBV14; J: TRBJ1-2; CDR3: CASRLSGGNYGYTF
length: 13; V: TRBV12-5; J: TRBJ2-5; CDR3: CASGTGQGETQYF
length: 14; V: TRBV5-1; J: TRBJ2-2; CDR3: CASSGTWGTGELFF
length: 15; V: TRBV2; J: TRBJ2-6; CDR3: CASSEPVSGANVLTF
length: 13; V: TRBV12-3/TRBV12-4; J: TRBJ1-5; CDR3: CASSELSNQPQHF
length: 15; V: TRBV5-1; J: TRBJ2-3; CDR3: CASSLQRGGTDTQYF
length: 15; V: TRBV7-2; J: TRBJ2-3; CDR3: CASSWKRGGQDTQYF
length: 18; V: TRBV27; J: TRBJ1-3; CDR3: CASSPSGQEKISGNTIYF
length: 14; V: TRBV5-1; J: TRBJ1-2; CDR3: CASSRNRGDYGYTF
length: 12; V: TRBV15; J: TRBJ1-2; CDR3: CATSRDSYGYTF
length: 11; V: TRBV2; J: TRBJ1-2; CDR3: CATDRGEGYTF
length: 13; V: TRBV18; J: TRBJ1-1; CDR3: CASSPKQGTEAFF
length: 15; V: TRBV5-1; J: TRBJ2-3; CDR3: CASSLVVGGLYTQYF
length: 15; V: TRBV20-1; J: TRBJ1-2; CDR3: CSASLGTGAYYGYTF
length: 14; V: TRBV5-5; J: TRBJ1-5; CDR3: CASSRRDSNQPQHF
length: 15; V: TRBV30; J: TRBJ1-6; CDR3: CAWSPGQGSDSPLHF
length: 13; V: TRBV6-2/TRBV6-3; J: TRBJ2-2; CDR3: CASSYRATGELFF
length: 15; V: TRBV27; J: TRBJ1-6; CDR3: CASGRPGPYNSPLHF
length: 13; V: TRBV19; J: TRBJ1-2; CDR3: CASERAAHYGYTF
length: 12; V: TRBV23-1; J: TRBJ2-5; CDR3: CASRGRHETQYF
length: 15; V: TRBV7-9; J: TRBJ2-1; CDR3: CASREVQGNYDEQFF
length: 12; V: TRBV5-1; J: TRBJ1-1; CDR3: CASSLPNTEAFF
length: 15; V: TRBV18; J: TRBJ1-5; CDR3: CASSPGAGANQPQHF
length: 16; V: TRBV9; J: TRBJ2-1; CDR3: CASSVELIGGAAEQFF
length: 14; V: TRBV3-1/TRBV3-2; J: TRBJ1-2; CDR3: CASSTNGRGQGYTF
length: 20; V: TRBV6-1; J: TRBJ2-4; CDR3: CASSERGFSSGNTRVNIQYF
length: 13; V: TRBV5-1; J: TRBJ1-3; CDR3: CASSIQGTDTIYF
length: 14; V: TRBV27; J: TRBJ1-6; CDR3: CASSFPWGGSPLHF
length: 16; V: TRBV4-1; J: TRBJ1-2; CDR3: CASSQAPKNFNYGYTF
length: 12; V: TRBV28; J: TRBJ1-2; CDR3: CASSLGGLGYTF
length: 16; V: TRBV18; J: TRBJ1-2; CDR3: CASSPQTGVLYYGYTF
length: 14; V: TRBV19; J: TRBJ2-2; CDR3: CASKPVANTGELFF
length: 13; V: TRBV12-3/TRBV12-4; J: TRBJ2-2; CDR3: CASRQGPTGELFF
length: 14; V: TRBV2; J: TRBJ2-1; CDR3: CASKFENSCNEQFF
length: 14; V: TRBV27; J: TRBJ1-1; CDR3: CASSFGRKNTEAFF
length: 16; V: TRBV5-5; J: TRBJ2-3; CDR3: CASSLEAGQAGDTQYF